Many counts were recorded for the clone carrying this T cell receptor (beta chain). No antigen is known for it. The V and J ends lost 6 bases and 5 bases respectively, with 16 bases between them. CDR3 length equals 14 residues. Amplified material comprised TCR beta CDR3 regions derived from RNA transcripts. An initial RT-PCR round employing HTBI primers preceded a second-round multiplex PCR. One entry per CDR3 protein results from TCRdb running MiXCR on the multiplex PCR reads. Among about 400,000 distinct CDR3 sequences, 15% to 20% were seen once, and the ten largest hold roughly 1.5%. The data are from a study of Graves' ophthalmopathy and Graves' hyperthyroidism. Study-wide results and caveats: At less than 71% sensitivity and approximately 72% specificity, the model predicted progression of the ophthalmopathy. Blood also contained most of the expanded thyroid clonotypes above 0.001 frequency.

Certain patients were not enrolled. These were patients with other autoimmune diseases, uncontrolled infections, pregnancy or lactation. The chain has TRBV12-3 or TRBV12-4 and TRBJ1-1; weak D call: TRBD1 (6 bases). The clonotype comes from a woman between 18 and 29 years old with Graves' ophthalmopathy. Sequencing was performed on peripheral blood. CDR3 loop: CASSLRGGGTEAFF. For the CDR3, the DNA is TGTGCCAGCAGCTTAAGAGGGGGGGGGACTGAAGCTTTCTTT.